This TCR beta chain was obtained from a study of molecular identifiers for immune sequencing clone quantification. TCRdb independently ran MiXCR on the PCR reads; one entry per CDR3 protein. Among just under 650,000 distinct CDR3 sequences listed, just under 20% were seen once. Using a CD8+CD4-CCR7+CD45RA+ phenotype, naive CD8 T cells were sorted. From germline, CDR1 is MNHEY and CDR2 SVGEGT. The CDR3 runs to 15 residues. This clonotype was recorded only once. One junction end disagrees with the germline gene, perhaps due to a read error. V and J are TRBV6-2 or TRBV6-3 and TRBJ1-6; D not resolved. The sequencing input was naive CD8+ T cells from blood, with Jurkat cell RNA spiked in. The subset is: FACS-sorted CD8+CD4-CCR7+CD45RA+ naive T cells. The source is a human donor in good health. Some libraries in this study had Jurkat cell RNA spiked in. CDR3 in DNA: TGTGCCTGCAGTTACCTTCCTTTTGCTAGAGTTGATCTCCACTTT. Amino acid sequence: CACSYLPFARVDLHF.